A single sample gave rise to the 16 T cell receptor beta chains below, sequenced in a study of molecular identifiers for immune sequencing clone quantification. TCRdb reprocessed the PCR reads via MiXCR and lists one record per CDR3 protein. The sample holds more than 550,000 distinct CDR3 sequences, about 25% seen once. Sequencing input: naive CD8+ T cells from blood, with Jurkat cell RNA spiked in. Subset of the sample: FACS-sorted CD8+CD4-CCR7+CD45RA+ naive T cells. Every receptor here comes from a human donor in good health. Some libraries in this study had Jurkat cell RNA spiked in.

V gene TRBV28 combines with J gene TRBJ1-5; 8 bases are shared with TRBD1. This CDR3 region has 17 residues. V dropped 0 bases and J dropped 0; count of bases not matched to a gene: 4. Looked up from germline, CDR1 is MDHEN and CDR2 is SYDVKM. The CDR3 is CASSLWGTGYSNQPQHF. In DNA, the CDR3 is TGTGCCAGCAGTTTATGGGGGACAGGCTATAGCAATCAGCCCCAGCATTTT.

A word on this clonotype: A much larger clone differs from this one at a single base, so this may be a read error. The chain couples TRBV4-3 to TRBJ2-5; no firm D call. V lost 4 bases to trimming and J lost 7 bases, with 22 bases between them. Per germline, CDR1 LGHNA and CDR2 YSLEER. The CDR3 runs 16 residues. CDR3 bases: TGCGCCAGCAGCCGGTCAGGCCCTGGGTCCACCCGGACCCAGTACTTC. Amino acid sequence: CASSRSGPGSTRTQYF.

This clonotype appeared many times. The chain recombines TRBV2 with TRBJ2-7, with 9 bases identical to TRBD2. Germline V gives CDR1 SNHLY, CDR2 FYNNEI. Trimming took 4 bases from V and 4 from J; bases not matched to a gene: 8. This CDR3 spans 15 amino acids. The CDR3 coding sequence is TGTGCCAGCAGTGTTGATAGCGGGGGAACGTACGAGCAGTACTTC. Translated, it gives CASSVDSGGTYEQYF.

The chain has TRBV19 and TRBJ1-6; TRBD1 matches 7 bases. V dropped 6 bases and J dropped 7; count of bases not matched to a gene: 12. This CDR3 spans 16 amino acids. Per germline, CDR1 LNHDA and CDR2 SQIVND (reference sequence). The CDR3 nucleotides are TGTGCCAGTAGCAGCGACAGGGCTGGGATGAATTCACCCCTCCACTTT. Amino acids: CASSSDRAGMNSPLHF.

Comment on this clonotype: A read error may be the cause here, since a much bigger clone is one base away. The chain carries TRBV7-8 and TRBJ2-3, with 7 nucleotides matching TRBD2. The germline V gene encodes CDR1 SGHVS and CDR2 FQNEAQ. CDR3 length: 15 amino acids. V trimming: 5 bases; J trimming: 1 base; junction bases outside the gene matches: 6. The CDR3 reads CASSPMTSCTDTQYF. CDR3 bases: TGTGCCAGCAGCCCTATGACTAGCTGCACAGATACGCAGTATTTT. The whole variable domain, remainder taken from reference TRBV7-8 and TRBJ2-3, is GAGVSQSPRYKVAKRGQDVALRCDPISGHVSLFWYQQALGQGPEFLTYFQNEAQLDKSGLPSDRFFAERPEGSVSTLKIQRTQQEDSAVYLCASSPMTSCTDTQYFGPGTRLTVL.

The chain is built from TRBV5-1 and TRBJ2-1; 7 positions match TRBD1. The ends lost 4 bases at V and 7 bases at J; junction bases unmatched: 11. The CDR3 has 15 amino acids. The germline gives CDR1 SGHRS, CDR2 YFSETQ. CDR3: CASSQAQGIANEQFF. CDR3 bases: TGCGCCAGCAGCCAGGCACAGGGGATCGCAAATGAGCAGTTCTTC. Full variable domain (remainder filled in from reference TRBV5-1 and TRBJ2-1): KAGVTQTPRYLIKTRGQQVTLSCSPISGHRSVSWYQQTPGQGLQFLFEYFSETQRNKGNFPGRFSGRQFSNSRSEMNVSTLELGDSALYLCASSQAQGIANEQFFGPGTRLTVL.

J is TRBJ2-1 and V is TRBV10-3; perhaps D is TRBD1 or TRBD2 (5 bases each). Per germline, CDR1 ENHRY and CDR2 SYGVKD. The CDR3 totals 13 residues. V was clipped by 7 bases and J by 4 bases, with 11 bases between them. Written as DNA, the CDR3 is TGTGCCATCATGGGGCGGGCATACAATGAGCAGTTCTTC. This sequence encodes CAIMGRAYNEQFF.

V usage is TRBV27 and J usage is TRBJ2-1, with TRBD1 as a possible D gene (6 bases). The CDR3 is made up of 17 amino acids. V was clipped by 5 bases and J by 2 bases, with 19 bases between them. Germline V lookup: CDR1 MNHEY, CDR2 SMNVEV (reference sequence). CDR3 DNA sequence: TGTGCCAGCAGTCCTTATAGGGGACACTCAACCTACAATGAGCAGTTCTTC. Its translation: CASSPYRGHSTYNEQFF.

The V call is TRBV4-1, the J call TRBJ1-5, with D possibly matching TRBD1 (5 bases). From germline, CDR1 is MGHRA and CDR2 YSYEKL. Trimming cost V 1 base and J 10 bases, with 14 bases left between them. CDR3 length: 14 amino acids. The CDR3 loop reads CASSQAEGSGPQHF. In DNA, the CDR3 is TGCGCCAGCAGCCAAGCCGAGGGGAGTGGACCCCAGCATTTT.

This clonotype was detected ten times or more. The V gene is TRBV24-1, the J gene TRBJ2-2, with D maybe TRBD1 (6 bases). Trimming cost V 1 base and J 4 bases, with 18 bases left between them. Per germline, CDR1 KGHDR and CDR2 SFDVKD. The CDR3 contains 18 residues. The CDR3 sequence is CATSDFPGSRGGTGELFF. The CDR3, as DNA: TGTGCCACCAGTGATTTCCCGGGTAGCAGGGGTGGCACCGGGGAGCTGTTTTTT.

This clonotype was seen many times. Sequence at one end of the junction differs from germline and may be a read error. The chain joins TRBV12-3 or TRBV12-4 to TRBJ1-3; D is unresolved. The CDR3 extends over 16 amino acids. DNA of the CDR3: TGTGCCAGCAATTTAATTGGGGATTTCTCTGGAAACACCATATATTTT. Its translation is CASNLIGDFSGNTIYF.

Worth noting for this clonotype: Being one base from a much bigger clone, this may be a read error. The chain employs TRBV19 and TRBJ1-5; possible D gene TRBD1, 6 bases. The CDR3 covers 15 residues. CDR1 LNHDA and CDR2 SQIVND come from the germline V gene (reference sequence). CDR3 residues: CASSMGGRSNQPPHF. The CDR3 coding sequence is TGTGCCAGTAGTATGGGGGGCCGAAGCAATCAGCCCCCGCATTTT.

The chain couples TRBV4-3 to TRBJ1-1; D is unresolved. The germline V gene has CDR1 LGHNA and CDR2 YSLEER. The CDR3 consists of 16 residues. Trimming stripped 0 bases from V and 6 bases from J, with 17 bases between. CDR3 in amino acids: CASSQDEPALLAEAFF. For the CDR3, the DNA is TGCGCCAGCAGCCAAGATGAACCAGCTCTGTTGGCTGAAGCTTTCTTT.

There are many counts of this clonotype. This chain links TRBV7-9 with TRBJ1-3, with D perhaps TRBD1 (5 bases). This CDR3 has 15 amino acids. In germline, CDR1 is SEHNR, CDR2 FQNEAQ (reference sequence). Trimming removed 7 bases from V and 1 base from J, with 14 bases in between. The CDR3 here is CASKPGPTSGNTIYF. DNA of the CDR3: TGTGCCAGCAAACCGGGACCTACGTCTGGAAACACCATATATTTT.

This clonotype has a count of ten or more. The genes are TRBV6-2 or TRBV6-3 and TRBJ1-1, with D perhaps matching TRBD1 (6 bases). CDR1 MNHEY and CDR2 SVGEGT come from the germline V gene. The V end lost 6 bases, the J end lost 4 bases, and 12 bases lay between the germline ends. The CDR3 runs to 13 residues. The CDR3 here is CASRSRGGTEAFF. Here the CDR3 DNA reads TGTGCCAGCAGGTCGAGGGGGGGCACTGAAGCTTTCTTT.

Worth noting for this clonotype: It may be a read error: a sequence one base away is much more abundant. The J gene is TRBJ2-5, the V gene TRBV27; 7 bases match TRBD1. Germline CDR1 and CDR2: MNHEY and SMNVEV (reference sequence). The CDR3 covers 15 residues. V was pared by 6 bases and J by 5 bases, with 12 bases of the junction left unmatched. CDR3 protein: CASSPIDRVYETQYF. Here the CDR3 DNA reads TGTGCCAGCAGCCCGATAGACAGGGTTTACGAGACCCAGTACTTC.